The entry that follows covers one T cell receptor (beta chain) sequence. Per the original data handling: Estimates of nucleated cell counts were drawn from the amplification of reference gene primers. TCRdb's copy holds only in-frame clones and misses some; the assay was immunoSEQ multiplex PCR. The V and J calls and clone size were taken over from that table, and D and trimming were inferred from the DNA. The sample has under 150,000 clones, around 89% seen once. Trimming left V 3 bases short and J 9 bases short, with 15 bases between. The CDR3 is made up of 14 amino acids. From germline, CDR1 is MDHEN and CDR2 SYDVKM. These data belong to a study of blood T cell repertoires in COVID-19. Study information: PBMCs, B-cell-depleted T cells, or T cells provided the cDNA or gDNA that made up the material.

The chain joins TRBV28 to TRBJ2-1; TRBD2 might be the D (6 bases). What was sequenced was peripheral blood. This receptor was obtained from a human donor in a cohort sampled during active COVID-19. DNA of the CDR3: TGTGCCAGCAGTTTCGAGACTAGGGGTTCTGAGCAGTTCTTC. It codes for CASSFETRGSEQFF.